This T cell receptor (beta chain) was profiled in a study of STAT5B mutations in CD4+ large granular lymphocyte leukemia. Whole-study context: The CDR3 'QG' motif was associated with a particular HLA allele among healthy donors.

Worth noting for this clone: The target antigen is unknown.

The germline gives CDR1 SGHNT, CDR2 YYREEE (reference sequence). V gave up 4 bases and J gave up 5 bases, with 16 bases separating them. The CDR3 loop spans 15 amino acids. Whole-study results and caveats: Without putative leukemic clones, patient CD4-sorted repertoires remained more clonal than healthy CD4+ repertoires. TRBV06-family usage was enriched in top patient clones (8/27) versus controls (2/35).

The survey-level immunoSEQ assay was used. Using immunoSEQ multiplex PCR, the repertoire was profiled, and TCRdb retains in-frame clones only, with some absent. The data show about 33,000 clones, approximately 74% seen once. The chain links TRBV5-4 to TRBJ2-1; a weak D match, TRBD2 (5 bases). The clonotype comes from a human donor in good health. Material: CD4+ T cells from blood buffy coats. CDR3 sequence: CASSVWSGLNNEQFF. DNA of the CDR3: TGTGCCAGCAGCGTCTGGAGCGGCCTGAACAATGAGCAGTTCTTC.